The subject of this entry is one TCR beta chain. Data came from immunoSEQ multiplex PCR; TCRdb stores just in-frame clones and leaves some out. The sample contains 150,000 to 200,000 clones, 70% to 90% of which appear only once. The sample belongs to a study of blood T cell repertoires in COVID-19. Germline V gene sequence: CDR1 PRHDT, CDR2 FYEKMQ (reference sequence). V lost 1 base, J lost 5 bases, and 12 bases lay in between. The CDR3 runs 14 residues. This chain uses TRBV13 with TRBJ2-7, with D possibly TRBD1 on 5 matching bases. This clonotype was sampled from a man aged 18-30 years who had recovered from COVID-19. Material: peripheral blood. The CDR3 here is CASSLAREGNEQYF. The CDR3, as DNA: TGTGCCAGCAGCTTAGCCAGGGAAGGCAACGAGCAGTACTTC.